This T cell receptor (beta chain) was identified during a study of cytomegalovirus exposure and HLA in healthy donors. As for the study in general: As an earlier analysis found, about 200 million T cells yielded approximately 100 million unique TCR beta sequences. For the approximately 360 genotyped donors, 80% to 90% fell within the Caucasian-associated ancestry cluster.

PCR employed 60 Vbeta and 13 Jbeta primers. Sequencing was performed with immunoSEQ multiplex PCR; in TCRdb, only in-frame clones are kept and a portion is missing. In the table there are 130,000 to 150,000 clones, around 78% of which are singletons. As regards this clone: Mismatch with germline at one junction end may stem from a read error.

At sampling all donors were nominally healthy, likely with unrecorded immune exposures. The clonotype comes from a man in his forties or fifties in good health and CMV-seropositive. The sample consisted of PBMCs.

This chain's CDR3 is CSSSPEATYNEQFF. CDR3 DNA: TGTTCCAGCAGCCCTGAGGCTACCTACAATGAGCAGTTCTTC. The V call is TRBV7-9, the J call TRBJ2-1; no firm D call. CDR3 length: 14 amino acids. The germline CDR1 and CDR2 sequences are SEHNR and FQNEAQ (reference sequence).